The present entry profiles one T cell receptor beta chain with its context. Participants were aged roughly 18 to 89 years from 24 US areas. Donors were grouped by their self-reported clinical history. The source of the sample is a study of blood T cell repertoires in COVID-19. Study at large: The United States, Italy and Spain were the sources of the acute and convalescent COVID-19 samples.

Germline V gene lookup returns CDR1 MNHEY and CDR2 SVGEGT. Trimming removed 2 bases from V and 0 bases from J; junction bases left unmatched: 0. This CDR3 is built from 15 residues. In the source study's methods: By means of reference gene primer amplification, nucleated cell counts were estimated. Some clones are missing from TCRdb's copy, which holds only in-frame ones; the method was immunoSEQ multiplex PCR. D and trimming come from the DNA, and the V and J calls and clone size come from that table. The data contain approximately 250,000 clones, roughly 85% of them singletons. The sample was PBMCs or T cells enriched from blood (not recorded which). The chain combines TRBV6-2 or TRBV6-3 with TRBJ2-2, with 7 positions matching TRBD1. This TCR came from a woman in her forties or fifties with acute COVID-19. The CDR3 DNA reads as TGTGCCAGCAGTTACGGGACAGCGAACACCGGGGAGCTGTTTTTT. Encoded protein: CASSYGTANTGELFF.